Listed below are T cell receptor beta chains from one sample, sequenced in a study of early T cells in non-severe SARS-CoV-2 infection. TCRdb re-derived calls from the 5' RACE reads in MiXCR, one entry per CDR3 protein. The sample records about 66,000 distinct CDR3 sequences, roughly 10% being singletons. The sequenced sample consisted of whole blood. These receptors originate from an adult who was a healthcare worker with PCR-confirmed SARS-CoV-2 infection or an uninfected control (not recorded which). Each CDR3 is given with its conserved first and last residue. The order of the fields is J gene, V gene, D gene, CDR3 length, clone size, CDR3 DNA, CDR3 protein. D genes are given only for firm matches. Some rows mark clone size as missing; the rest say once, few, many or name a class of expanded clone.

TRBJ2-5,TRBV4-1,TRBD2,16,once,TGCGCCAGCAGCCAAGTCCGCCTAGCGGGACAAGAGACCCAGTACTTC,CASSQVRLAGQETQYF
TRBJ2-2,TRBV7-9,.,14,many,TGTGCCAGCAGCGGTCAGGGTAACGCCGGGGAGCTGTTTTTT,CASSGQGNAGELFF
TRBJ2-1,TRBV7-3,TRBD1,16,many,TGTGCCAGCAGCTTATCCGGAGGACAGGCGACCGATGAGCAGTTCTTC,CASSLSGGQATDEQFF
TRBJ1-5,TRBV7-2,.,15,many,TGTGCCAGCAGCTTAGGTGTCAGGGAGGCTCAGCCCCAGCATTTT,CASSLGVREAQPQHF
TRBJ2-7,TRBV5-1,TRBD1,15,few,TGCGCCAGCGCACCGCCGGGACAGTATTACTACGAGCAGTACTTC,CASAPPGQYYYEQYF
TRBJ2-5,TRBV25-1,TRBD1,15,many,TGTGCCAGCACCCAAGGGACAGGGGGCCAAGAGACCCAGTACTTC,CASTQGTGGQETQYF
TRBJ2-7,TRBV6-2/TRBV6-3,.,16,.,TGTGCCAGCAGCCGGGTAGGAACAGGGAACGGCTACGAGCAGTACTTC,CASSRVGTGNGYEQYF
TRBJ2-4,TRBV28,.,18,.,TGTGCCAGCAGTTTATTCACAGGGTATACGAAGGCCAAAAACATTCAGTACTTC,CASSLFTGYTKAKNIQYF
TRBJ1-2,TRBV24-1,.,15,many,TGTGCCACCAGTGACCCCTCCTTCGGGAACTATGGCTACACCTTC,CATSDPSFGNYGYTF
TRBJ1-3,TRBV6-5,.,17,many,TGTGCCAGCAGTTCGAACCTGCAGCGTAGCTCTGGAAACACCATATATTTT,CASSSNLQRSSGNTIYF
TRBJ2-2,TRBV30,.,15,few,TGTGCCTGGACCAGGGGTTTTTCGAACACCGGGGAGCTGTTTTTT,CAWTRGFSNTGELFF
TRBJ1-4,TRBV7-9,.,12,few,TGTGCCAGCAGCTTCTCCAGCGAAAAACTGTTTTTT,CASSFSSEKLFF
TRBJ2-1,TRBV6-1,TRBD1,14,few,TGTGCCAGCAGCGTAAACAGGGGGTACAATGAGCAGTTCTTC,CASSVNRGYNEQFF
TRBJ2-7,TRBV3-1,TRBD1,14,few,TGTGCCAGCAGCCGGGGACAGGGAGGCTACGAGCAGTACTTC,CASSRGQGGYEQYF
TRBJ2-7,TRBV20-1,.,9,few,TGCAGTGCTAGCGGCGAGCAGTACTTC,CSASGEQYF
TRBJ2-7,TRBV16,.,15,many,TGTGCCAGCAGCCTACGAGGTGCGGGGTCCCACGAGCAGTACTTC,CASSLRGAGSHEQYF
TRBJ1-1,TRBV5-1,.,13,.,TGCGCCAGCAGCTTGGACACCCCCACTGAAGCTTTCTTT,CASSLDTPTEAFF
TRBJ2-7,TRBV5-4,TRBD2,16,few,TGTGCCAGCAGCCTCGGGACTAGCGGGAGTGTGGGCGAGCAGTACTTC,CASSLGTSGSVGEQYF
TRBJ2-5,TRBV12-3/TRBV12-4,TRBD1,14,many,TGTGCCAGCAGTGTACAGGGGCATCAAGAGACCCAGTACTTC,CASSVQGHQETQYF
TRBJ2-5,TRBV18,.,13,.,TGTGCCAGCTCACCAAACTTTGGAGAGACCCAGTACTTC,CASSPNFGETQYF
TRBJ2-7,TRBV7-9,TRBD1,16,.,TGTGCCAGCAGCTCGCCCCGGGACAGGGGAGGCCACGAGCAGTACTTC,CASSSPRDRGGHEQYF
TRBJ1-6,TRBV3-1,.,13,few,TGTGCCAGCAGCTTACAGGGAGGCTCACCCCTCCACTTT,CASSLQGGSPLHF
TRBJ1-1,TRBV18,.,17,.,TGTGCCAGCTCACCGGGGGCGGCAGAAAGGACCTACACTGAAGCTTTCTTT,CASSPGAAERTYTEAFF
TRBJ2-5,TRBV29-1,.,13,few,TGCAGCGTGGAGGGGACAGAGCAAGAGACCCAGTACTTC,CSVEGTEQETQYF